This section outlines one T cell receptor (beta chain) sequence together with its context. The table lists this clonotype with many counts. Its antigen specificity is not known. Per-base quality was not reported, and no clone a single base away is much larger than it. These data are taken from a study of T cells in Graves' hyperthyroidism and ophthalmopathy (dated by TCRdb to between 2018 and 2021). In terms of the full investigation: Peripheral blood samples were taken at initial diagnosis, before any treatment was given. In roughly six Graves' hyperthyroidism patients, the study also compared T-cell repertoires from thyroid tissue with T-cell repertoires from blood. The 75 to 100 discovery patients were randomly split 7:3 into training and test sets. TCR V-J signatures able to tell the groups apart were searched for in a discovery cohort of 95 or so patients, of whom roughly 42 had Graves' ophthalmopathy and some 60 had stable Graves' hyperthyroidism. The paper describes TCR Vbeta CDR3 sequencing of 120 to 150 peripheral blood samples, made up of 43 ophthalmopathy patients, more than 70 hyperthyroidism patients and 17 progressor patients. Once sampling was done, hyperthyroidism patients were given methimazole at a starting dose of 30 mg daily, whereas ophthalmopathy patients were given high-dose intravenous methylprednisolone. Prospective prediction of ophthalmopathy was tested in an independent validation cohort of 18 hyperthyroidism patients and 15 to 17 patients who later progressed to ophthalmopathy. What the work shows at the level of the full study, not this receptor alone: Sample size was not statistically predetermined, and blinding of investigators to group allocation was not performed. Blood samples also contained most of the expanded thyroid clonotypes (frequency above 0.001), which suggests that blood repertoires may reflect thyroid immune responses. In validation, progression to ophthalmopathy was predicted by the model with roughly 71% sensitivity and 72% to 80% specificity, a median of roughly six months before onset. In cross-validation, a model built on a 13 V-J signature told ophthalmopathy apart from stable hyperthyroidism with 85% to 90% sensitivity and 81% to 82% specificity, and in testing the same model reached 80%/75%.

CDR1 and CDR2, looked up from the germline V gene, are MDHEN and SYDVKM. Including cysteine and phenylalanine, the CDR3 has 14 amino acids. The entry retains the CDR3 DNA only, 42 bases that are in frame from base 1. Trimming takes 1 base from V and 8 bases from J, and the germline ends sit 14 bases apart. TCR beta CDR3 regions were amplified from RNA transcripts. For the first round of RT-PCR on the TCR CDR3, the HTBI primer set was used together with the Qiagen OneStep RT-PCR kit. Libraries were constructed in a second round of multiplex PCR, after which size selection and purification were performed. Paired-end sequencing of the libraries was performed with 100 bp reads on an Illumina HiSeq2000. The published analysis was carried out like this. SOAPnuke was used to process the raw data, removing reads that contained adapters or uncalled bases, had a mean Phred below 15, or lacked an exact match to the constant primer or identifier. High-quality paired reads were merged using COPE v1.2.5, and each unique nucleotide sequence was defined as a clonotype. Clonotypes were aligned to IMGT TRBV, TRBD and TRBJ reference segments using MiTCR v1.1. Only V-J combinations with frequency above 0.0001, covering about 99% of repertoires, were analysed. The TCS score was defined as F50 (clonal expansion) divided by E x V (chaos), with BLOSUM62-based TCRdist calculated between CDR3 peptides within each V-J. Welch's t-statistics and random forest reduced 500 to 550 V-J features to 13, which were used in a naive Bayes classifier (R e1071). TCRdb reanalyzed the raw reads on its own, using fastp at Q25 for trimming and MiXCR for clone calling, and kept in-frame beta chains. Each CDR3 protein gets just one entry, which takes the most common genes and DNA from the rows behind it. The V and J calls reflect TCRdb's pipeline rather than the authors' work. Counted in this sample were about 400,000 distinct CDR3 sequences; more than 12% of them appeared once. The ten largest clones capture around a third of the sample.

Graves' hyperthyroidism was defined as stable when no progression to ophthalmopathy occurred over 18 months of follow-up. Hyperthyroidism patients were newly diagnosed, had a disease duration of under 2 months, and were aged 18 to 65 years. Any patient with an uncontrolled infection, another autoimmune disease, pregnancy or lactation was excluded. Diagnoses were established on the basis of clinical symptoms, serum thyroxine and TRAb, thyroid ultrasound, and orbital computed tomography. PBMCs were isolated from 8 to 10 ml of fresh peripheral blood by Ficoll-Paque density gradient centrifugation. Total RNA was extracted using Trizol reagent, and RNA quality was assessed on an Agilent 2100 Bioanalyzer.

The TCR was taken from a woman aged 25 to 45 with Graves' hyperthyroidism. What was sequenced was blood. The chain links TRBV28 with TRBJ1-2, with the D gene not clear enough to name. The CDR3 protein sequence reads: CASSLSGHVRGYTF. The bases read TGTGCCAGCAGTTTATCCGGGCACGTGAGGGGCTACACCTTC.